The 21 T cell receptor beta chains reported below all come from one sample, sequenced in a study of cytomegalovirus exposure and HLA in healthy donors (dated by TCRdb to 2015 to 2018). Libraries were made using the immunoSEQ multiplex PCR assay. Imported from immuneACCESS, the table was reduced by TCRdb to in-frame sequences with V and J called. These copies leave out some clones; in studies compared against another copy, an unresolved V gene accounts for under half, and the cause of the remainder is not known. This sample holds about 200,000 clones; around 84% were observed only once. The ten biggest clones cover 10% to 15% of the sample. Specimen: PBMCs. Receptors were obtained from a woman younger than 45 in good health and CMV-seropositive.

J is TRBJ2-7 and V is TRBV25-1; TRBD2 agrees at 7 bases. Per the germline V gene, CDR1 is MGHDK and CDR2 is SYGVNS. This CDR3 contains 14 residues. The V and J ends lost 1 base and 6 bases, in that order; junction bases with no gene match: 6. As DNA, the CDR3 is TGTGCCAGCAGTGAATGGGGGGGATTCGGCGAGCAGTACTTC. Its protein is CASSEWGGFGEQYF.

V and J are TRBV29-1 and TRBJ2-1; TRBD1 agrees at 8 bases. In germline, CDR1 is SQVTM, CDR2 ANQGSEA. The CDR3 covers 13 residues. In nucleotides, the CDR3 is TGCAGTGGGGGGCAGGGGGCGCTCAATGAGCAGTTCTTC. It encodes CSGGQGALNEQFF.

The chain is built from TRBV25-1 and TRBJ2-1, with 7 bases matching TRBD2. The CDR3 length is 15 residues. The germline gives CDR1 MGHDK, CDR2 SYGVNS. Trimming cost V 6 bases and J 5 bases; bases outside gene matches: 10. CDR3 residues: CASSKIGLDHNEQFF. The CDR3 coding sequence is TGTGCCAGCAGCAAAATCGGACTAGATCACAATGAGCAGTTCTTC.

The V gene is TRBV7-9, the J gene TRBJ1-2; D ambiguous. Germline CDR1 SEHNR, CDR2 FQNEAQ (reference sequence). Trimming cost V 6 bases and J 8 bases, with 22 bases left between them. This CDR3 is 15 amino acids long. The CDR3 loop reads CASRSVLAANEGYTF. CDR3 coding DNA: TGTGCCAGCAGATCGGTCCTGGCGGCGAACGAGGGCTACACCTTC.

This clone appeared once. As DNA, the CDR3 is TGTGCCAGTAGTACCACCGGACAGTCTGAAGCTTTCTTT. Its translation is CASSTTGQSEAFF. The V call is TRBV19, the J call TRBJ1-1, with D tentatively TRBD1 (6 bases). The V and J ends lost 4 bases and 6 bases respectively, with 12 bases between them. The CDR3 loop spans 13 amino acids. Per germline, CDR1 LNHDA and CDR2 SQIVND (reference sequence).

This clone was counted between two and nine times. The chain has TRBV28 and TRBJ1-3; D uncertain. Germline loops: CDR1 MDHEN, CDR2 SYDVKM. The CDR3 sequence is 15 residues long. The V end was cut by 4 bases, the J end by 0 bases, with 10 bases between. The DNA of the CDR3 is TGTGCCAGCAGTTACCGCACAGCCTCTGGAAACACCATATATTTT. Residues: CASSYRTASGNTIYF.

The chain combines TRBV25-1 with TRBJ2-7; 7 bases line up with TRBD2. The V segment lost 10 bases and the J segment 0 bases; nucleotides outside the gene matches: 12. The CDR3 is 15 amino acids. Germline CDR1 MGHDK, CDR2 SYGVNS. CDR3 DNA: TGTGCCACCAAACCCGGACTAGGGTACTCCTACGAGCAGTACTTC. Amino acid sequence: CATKPGLGYSYEQYF.

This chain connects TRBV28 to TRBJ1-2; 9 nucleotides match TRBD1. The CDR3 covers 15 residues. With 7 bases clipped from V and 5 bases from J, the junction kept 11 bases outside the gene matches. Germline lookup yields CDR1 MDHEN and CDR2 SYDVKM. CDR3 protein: CASTLGDRDTYGYTF. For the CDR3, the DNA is TGTGCCAGCACCTTGGGGGACAGGGACACATATGGCTACACCTTC.

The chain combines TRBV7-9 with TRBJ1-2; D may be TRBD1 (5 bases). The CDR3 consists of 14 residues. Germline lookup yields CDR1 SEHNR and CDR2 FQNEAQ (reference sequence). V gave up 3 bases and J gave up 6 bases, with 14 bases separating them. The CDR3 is CASSFLGREDGYTF. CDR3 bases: TGTGCCAGCAGCTTCCTGGGCAGGGAAGATGGCTACACCTTC.

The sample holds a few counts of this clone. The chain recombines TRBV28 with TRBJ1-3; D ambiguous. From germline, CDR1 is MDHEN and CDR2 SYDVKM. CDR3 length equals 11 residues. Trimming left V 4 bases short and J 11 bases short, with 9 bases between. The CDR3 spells CASSSTSAIYF. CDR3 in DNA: TGTGCCAGCAGTTCAACCAGCGCCATATATTTT.

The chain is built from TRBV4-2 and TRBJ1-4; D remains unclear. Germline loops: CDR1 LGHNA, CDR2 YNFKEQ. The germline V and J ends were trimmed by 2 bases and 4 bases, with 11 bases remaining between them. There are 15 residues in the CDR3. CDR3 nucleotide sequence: TGTGCCAGCAGCCAATTAGACTCAGATAATGAAAAACTGTTTTTT. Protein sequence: CASSQLDSDNEKLFF.

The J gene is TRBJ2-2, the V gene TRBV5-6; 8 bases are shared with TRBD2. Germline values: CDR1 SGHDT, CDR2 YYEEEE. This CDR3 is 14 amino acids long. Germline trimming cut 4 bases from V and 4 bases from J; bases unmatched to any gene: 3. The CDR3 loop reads CASSRTSGTGELFF. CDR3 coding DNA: TGTGCCAGCAGCCGTACTAGCGGCACCGGGGAGCTGTTTTTT.

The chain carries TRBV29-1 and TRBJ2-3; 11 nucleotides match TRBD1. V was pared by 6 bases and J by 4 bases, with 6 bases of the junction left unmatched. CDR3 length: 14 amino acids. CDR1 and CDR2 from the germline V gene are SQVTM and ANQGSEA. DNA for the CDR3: TGCAGCGTGGGCCGGACAGGGGGCTCAGATACGCAGTATTTT. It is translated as CSVGRTGGSDTQYF.

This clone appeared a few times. The DNA for the CDR3 is TGTGCCAGCAGTTCACAGTATGGCTACACCTTC. This gives the protein CASSSQYGYTF. The gene calls are TRBV28 and TRBJ1-2, with D uncertain. This CDR3 comprises 11 residues. CDR1 MDHEN and CDR2 SYDVKM come from the germline V gene. V lost 4 bases and J lost 5, with 5 bases in between.

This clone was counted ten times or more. The DNA of the CDR3 is TGCGCCAGCAGCCCGGACACGTTGAACACTGAAGCTTTCTTT. This codes for CASSPDTLNTEAFF. V and J are TRBV5-1 and TRBJ1-1, with D possibly being TRBD1 (5 bases). V was shortened by 4 bases and J by 0 bases, with 10 bases between the two germline ends. Germline CDR1 and CDR2: SGHRS and YFSETQ. CDR3 length: 14 amino acids.

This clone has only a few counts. CDR3 nucleotides: TGCAGCGTTGCCGTGGACGGAGGCAGTGGCTACACCTTC. Translated, it gives CSVAVDGGSGYTF. This chain uses TRBV29-1 with TRBJ1-2; D is undetermined. Trimming took 4 bases from V and 7 from J, leaving 16 bases between them. Germline V lookup: CDR1 SQVTM, CDR2 ANQGSEA. The CDR3 has 13 residues.

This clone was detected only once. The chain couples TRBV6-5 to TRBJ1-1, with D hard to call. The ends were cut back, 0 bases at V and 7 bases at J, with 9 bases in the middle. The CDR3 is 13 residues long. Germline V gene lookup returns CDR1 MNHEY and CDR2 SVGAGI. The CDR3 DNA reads TGTGCCAGCAGTTACTCGACGGGGAATGAAGCTTTCTTT. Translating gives CASSYSTGNEAFF.

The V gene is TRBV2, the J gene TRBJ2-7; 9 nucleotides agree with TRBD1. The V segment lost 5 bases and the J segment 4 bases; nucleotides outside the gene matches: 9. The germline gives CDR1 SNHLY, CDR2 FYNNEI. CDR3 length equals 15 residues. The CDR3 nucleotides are TGTGCCAGCAGTATACAGGGGGCGGTGGCTTACGAGCAGTACTTC. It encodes CASSIQGAVAYEQYF.

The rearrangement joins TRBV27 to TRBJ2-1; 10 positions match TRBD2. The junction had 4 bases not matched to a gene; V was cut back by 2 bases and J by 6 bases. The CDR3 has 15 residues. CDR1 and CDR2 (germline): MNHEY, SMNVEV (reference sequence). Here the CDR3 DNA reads TGTGCCAGCAGTTTAAAGAGCGGGGGGGGCAATGAGCAGTTCTTC. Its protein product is CASSLKSGGGNEQFF.

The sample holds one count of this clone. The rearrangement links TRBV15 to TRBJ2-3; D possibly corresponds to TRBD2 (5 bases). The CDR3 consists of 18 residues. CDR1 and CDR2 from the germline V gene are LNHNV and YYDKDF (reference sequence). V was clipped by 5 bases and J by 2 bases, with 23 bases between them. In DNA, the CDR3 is TGTGCCACCAGCTCTTTTTTCGACTCTGAGGGAGACACAGATACGCAGTATTTT. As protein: CATSSFFDSEGDTDTQYF.

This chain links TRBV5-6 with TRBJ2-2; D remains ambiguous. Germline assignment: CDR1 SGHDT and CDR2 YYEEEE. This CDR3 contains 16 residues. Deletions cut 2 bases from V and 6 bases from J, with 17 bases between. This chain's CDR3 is CASSLSVPILSGELFF. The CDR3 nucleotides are TGTGCCAGCAGCTTATCGGTACCGATCCTCTCCGGGGAGCTGTTTTTT.